The TCR beta chain under discussion was sequenced for a study of blood T cell repertoires in COVID-19. Background on the study: Both acute and convalescent COVID-19 samples were obtained from the United States, Italy and Spain.

Germline V gene lookup returns CDR1 MRHNA and CDR2 SNTAGT. This CDR3 contains 15 residues. V was shortened by 3 bases and J by 5 bases, with 14 bases between the two germline ends. As originally analysed: Reference gene primer amplification in the assay estimated nucleated cell counts. TCRdb keeps only in-frame clones here, not all; method: immunoSEQ multiplex PCR. The V and J calls and the clone size are those of that table, but D and trimming were determined from the DNA. The sample holds 150,000 or so clones, about 80% seen once. The J gene is TRBJ2-1, the V gene TRBV6-4; D is uncertain. The material sequenced was peripheral blood. This TCR came from a woman aged 60-70 years with acute or convalescent COVID-19. In DNA, the CDR3 is TGTGCCAGCAGTGATGGTAGCTGGCGGAACAATGAGCAGTTCTTC. Residues: CASSDGSWRNNEQFF.